Included here is one T cell receptor beta chain sequence, with context. Its antigen is undetermined. V was shortened by 5 bases and J by 5 bases, with 15 bases between the two germline ends. Germline CDR1 reads SEHNR; CDR2 reads FQNEAQ (reference sequence). The CDR3 consists of 14 residues. This entry comes from a study of CD8 T cells in Susac syndrome. General study results and limits: The peak of CD8+ clonal expansion in Susac was seen in TEMRA cells and active patients.

TCR beta sequencing covered blood CD8+ and CD4+ T cells. RNA in amounts of roughly 0.5 to 1 ug was reverse transcribed with random hexamers. With immunoSEQ multiplex PCR, TCR beta CDR3 was amplified across 54 Vbeta and 13 Jbeta. MiXCR, applied by TCRdb to the immunoSEQ multiplex PCR reads, yields one record per CDR3 protein. The sample shows 84,000 or so distinct CDR3 sequences, about 96% of them seen only once. J is TRBJ2-5 and V is TRBV7-9, with D possibly matching TRBD2 (6 bases). The sequenced sample was CD8+ T cells from PBMCs. The source is a human donor with Susac syndrome. This CDR3 is CASSRGGAGETQYF. CDR3 DNA: TGTGCCAGCAGCCGAGGCGGGGCAGGCGAGACCCAGTACTTC.